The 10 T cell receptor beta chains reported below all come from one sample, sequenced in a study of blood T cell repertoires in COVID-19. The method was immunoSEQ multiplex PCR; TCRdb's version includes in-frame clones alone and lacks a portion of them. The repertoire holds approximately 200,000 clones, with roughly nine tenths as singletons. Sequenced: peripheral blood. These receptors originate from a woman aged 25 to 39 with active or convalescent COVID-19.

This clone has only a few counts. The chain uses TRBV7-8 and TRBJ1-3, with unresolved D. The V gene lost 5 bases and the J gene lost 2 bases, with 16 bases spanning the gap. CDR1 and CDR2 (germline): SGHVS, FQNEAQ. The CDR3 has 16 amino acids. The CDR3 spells CASSPSDSRTGNTIYF. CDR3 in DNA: TGTGCCAGCAGCCCGTCGGACTCCAGGACTGGAAACACCATATATTTT.

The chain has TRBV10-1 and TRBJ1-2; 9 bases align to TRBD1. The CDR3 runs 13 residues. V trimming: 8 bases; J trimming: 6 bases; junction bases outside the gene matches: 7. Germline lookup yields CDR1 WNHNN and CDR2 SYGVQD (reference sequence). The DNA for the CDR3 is TGCGCCAGCGGAACAGGGGGCGCGAATGGCTACACCTTC. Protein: CASGTGGANGYTF.

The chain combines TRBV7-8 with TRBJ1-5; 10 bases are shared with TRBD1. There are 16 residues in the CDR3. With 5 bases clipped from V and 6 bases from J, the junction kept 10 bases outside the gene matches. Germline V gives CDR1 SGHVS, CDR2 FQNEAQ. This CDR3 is CASSPRDRGAGQPQHF. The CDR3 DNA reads TGTGCCAGCAGCCCTCGGGACAGGGGTGCGGGTCAGCCCCAGCATTTT. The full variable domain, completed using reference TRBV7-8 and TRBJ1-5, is GAGVSQSPRYKVAKRGQDVALRCDPISGHVSLFWYQQALGQGPEFLTYFQNEAQLDKSGLPSDRFFAERPEGSVSTLKIQRTQQEDSAVYLCASSPRDRGAGQPQHFGDGTRLSIL.

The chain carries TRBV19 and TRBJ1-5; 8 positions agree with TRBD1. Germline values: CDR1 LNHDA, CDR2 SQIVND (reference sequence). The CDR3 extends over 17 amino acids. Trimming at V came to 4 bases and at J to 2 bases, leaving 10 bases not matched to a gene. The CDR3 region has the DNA TGTGCCAGTAGTACCAAGGGCAGGGGGCCGGGCAATCAGCCCCAGCATTTT. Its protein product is CASSTKGRGPGNQPQHF. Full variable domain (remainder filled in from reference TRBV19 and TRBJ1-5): DGGITQSPKYLFRKEGQNVTLSCEQNLNHDAMYWYRQDPGQGLRLIYYSQIVNDFQKGDIAEGYSVSREKKESFPLTVTSAQKNPTAFYLCASSTKGRGPGNQPQHFGDGTRLSIL.

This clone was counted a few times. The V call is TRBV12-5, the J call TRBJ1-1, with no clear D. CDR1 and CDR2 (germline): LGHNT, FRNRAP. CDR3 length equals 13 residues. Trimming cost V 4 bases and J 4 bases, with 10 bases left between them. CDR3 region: CASGSLSGTEAFF. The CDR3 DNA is TGTGCTAGTGGTTCCCTGTCAGGCACTGAAGCTTTCTTT.

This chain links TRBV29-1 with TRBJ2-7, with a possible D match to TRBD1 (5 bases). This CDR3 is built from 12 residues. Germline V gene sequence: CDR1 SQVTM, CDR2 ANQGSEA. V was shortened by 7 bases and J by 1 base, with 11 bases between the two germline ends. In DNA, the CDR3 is TGCAGCGCGATGACAGAGTCCTACGAGCAGTACTTC. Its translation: CSAMTESYEQYF.

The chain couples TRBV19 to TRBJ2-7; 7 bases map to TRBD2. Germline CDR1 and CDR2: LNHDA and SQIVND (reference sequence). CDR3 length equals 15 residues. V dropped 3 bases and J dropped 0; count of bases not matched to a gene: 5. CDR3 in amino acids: CASSMGRELSYEQYF. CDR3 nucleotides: TGTGCCAGTAGTATGGGGCGGGAGCTCTCCTACGAGCAGTACTTC.

DNA for the CDR3: TGTGCCAGCAGCCAAGATCGTCAAGCGGGTAACAATGAGCAGTTCTTC. Translating it yields CASSQDRQAGNNEQFF. The chain joins TRBV3-1 (or the pseudogene TRBV3-2) to TRBJ2-1; the D gene is possibly TRBD2 (6 bases). CDR3 length equals 16 residues. In germline, CDR1 is LGHDT, CDR2 YNNKEL (reference sequence). V dropped 0 bases and J dropped 5 bases, with 14 bases sitting between them.

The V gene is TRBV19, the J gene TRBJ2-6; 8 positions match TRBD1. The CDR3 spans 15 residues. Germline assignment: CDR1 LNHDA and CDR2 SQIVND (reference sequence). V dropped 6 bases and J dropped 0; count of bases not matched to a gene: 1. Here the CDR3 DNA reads TGTGCCAGTAGCGGGACAGGCTCTGGGGCCAACGTCCTGACTTTC. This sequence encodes CASSGTGSGANVLTF. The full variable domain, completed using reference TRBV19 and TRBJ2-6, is DGGITQSPKYLFRKEGQNVTLSCEQNLNHDAMYWYRQDPGQGLRLIYYSQIVNDFQKGDIAEGYSVSREKKESFPLTVTSAQKNPTAFYLCASSGTGSGANVLTFGAGSRLTVL.

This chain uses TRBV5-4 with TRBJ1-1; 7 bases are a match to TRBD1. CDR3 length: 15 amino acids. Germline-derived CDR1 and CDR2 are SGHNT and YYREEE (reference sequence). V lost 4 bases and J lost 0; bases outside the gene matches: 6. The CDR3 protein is CASSPPTGMNTEAFF. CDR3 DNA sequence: TGTGCCAGCAGCCCACCGACAGGGATGAACACTGAAGCTTTCTTT.